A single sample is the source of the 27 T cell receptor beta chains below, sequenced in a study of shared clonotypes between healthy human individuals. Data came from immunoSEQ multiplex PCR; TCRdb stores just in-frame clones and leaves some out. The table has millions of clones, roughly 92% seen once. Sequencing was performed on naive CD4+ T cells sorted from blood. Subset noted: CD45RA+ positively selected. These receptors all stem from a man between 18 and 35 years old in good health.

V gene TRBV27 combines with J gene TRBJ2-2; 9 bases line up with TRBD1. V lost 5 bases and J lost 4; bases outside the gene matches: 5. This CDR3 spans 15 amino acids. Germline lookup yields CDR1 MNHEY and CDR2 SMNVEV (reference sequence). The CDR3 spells CASSLQGAGTGELFF. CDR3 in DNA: TGTGCCAGCAGTCTACAGGGGGCCGGCACCGGGGAGCTGTTTTTT.

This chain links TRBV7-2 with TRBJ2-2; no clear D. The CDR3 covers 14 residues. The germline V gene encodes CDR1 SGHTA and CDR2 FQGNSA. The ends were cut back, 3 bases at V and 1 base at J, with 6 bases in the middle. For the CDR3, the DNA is TGTGCCAGCAGCTTCGTCGTGAACACCGGGGAGCTGTTTTTT. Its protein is CASSFVVNTGELFF.

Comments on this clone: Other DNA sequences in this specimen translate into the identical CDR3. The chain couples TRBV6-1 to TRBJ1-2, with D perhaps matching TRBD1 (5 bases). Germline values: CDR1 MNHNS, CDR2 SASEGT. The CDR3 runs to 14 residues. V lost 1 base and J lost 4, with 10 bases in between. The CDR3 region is CASSEVGGPYGYTF. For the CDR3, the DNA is TGTGCCAGCAGTGAAGTGGGGGGTCCCTATGGCTACACCTTC.

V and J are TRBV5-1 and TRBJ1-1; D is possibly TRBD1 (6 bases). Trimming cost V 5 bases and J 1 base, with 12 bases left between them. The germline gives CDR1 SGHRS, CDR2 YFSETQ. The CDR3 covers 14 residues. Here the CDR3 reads CASRQGMGNTEAFF. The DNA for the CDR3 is TGCGCCAGCAGACAGGGAATGGGGAACACTGAAGCTTTCTTT.

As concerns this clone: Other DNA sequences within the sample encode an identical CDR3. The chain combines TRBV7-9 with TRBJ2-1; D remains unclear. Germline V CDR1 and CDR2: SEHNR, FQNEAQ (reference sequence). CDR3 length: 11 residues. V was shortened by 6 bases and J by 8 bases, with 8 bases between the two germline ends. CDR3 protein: CASSSRDEQFF. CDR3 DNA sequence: TGTGCCAGCAGTTCTAGGGATGAGCAGTTCTTC. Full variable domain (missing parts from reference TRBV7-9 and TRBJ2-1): DTGVSQNPRHKITKRGQNVTFRCDPISEHNRLYWYRQTLGQGPEFLTYFQNEAQLEKSRLLSDRFSAERPKGSFSTLEIQRTEQGDSAMYLCASSSRDEQFFGPGTRLTVL.

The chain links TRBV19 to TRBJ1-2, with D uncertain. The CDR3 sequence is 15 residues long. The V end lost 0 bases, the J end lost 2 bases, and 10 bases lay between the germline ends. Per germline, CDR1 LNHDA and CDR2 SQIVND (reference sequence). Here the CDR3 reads CASSIDGGWNYGYTF. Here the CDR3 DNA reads TGTGCCAGTAGTATAGACGGAGGGTGGAACTATGGCTACACCTTC.

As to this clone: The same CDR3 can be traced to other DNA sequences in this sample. DNA of the CDR3: TGCGCCAGCAGCCGGGGGGGAAGCAATCAGCCCCAGCATTTT. Protein product: CASSRGGSNQPQHF. V gene TRBV5-1 combines with J gene TRBJ1-5; D perhaps matches TRBD1 (5 bases). Trimming pared 4 bases from V and 1 base from J, leaving 9 bases between. Germline-derived CDR1 and CDR2 are SGHRS and YFSETQ. This CDR3 has 14 amino acids. The variable domain in full, completed from reference TRBV5-1 and TRBJ1-5, reads KAGVTQTPRYLIKTRGQQVTLSCSPISGHRSVSWYQQTPGQGLQFLFEYFSETQRNKGNFPGRFSGRQFSNSRSEMNVSTLELGDSALYLCASSRGGSNQPQHFGDGTRLSIL.

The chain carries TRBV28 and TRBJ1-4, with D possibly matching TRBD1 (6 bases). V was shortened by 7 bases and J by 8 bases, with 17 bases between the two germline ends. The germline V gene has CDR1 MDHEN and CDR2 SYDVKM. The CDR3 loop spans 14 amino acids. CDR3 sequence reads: CASKEAGAGEKLFF. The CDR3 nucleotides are TGTGCCAGCAAAGAAGCGGGGGCGGGAGAAAAACTGTTTTTT.

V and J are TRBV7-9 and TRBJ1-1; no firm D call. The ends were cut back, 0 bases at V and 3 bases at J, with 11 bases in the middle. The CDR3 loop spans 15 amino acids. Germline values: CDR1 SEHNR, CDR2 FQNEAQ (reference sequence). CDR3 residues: CASSLAKRYDTEAFF. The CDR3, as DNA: TGTGCCAGCAGCTTAGCCAAACGGTACGACACTGAAGCTTTCTTT. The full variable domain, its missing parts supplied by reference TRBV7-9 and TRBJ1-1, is DTGVSQNPRHKITKRGQNVTFRCDPISEHNRLYWYRQTLGQGPEFLTYFQNEAQLEKSRLLSDRFSAERPKGSFSTLEIQRTEQGDSAMYLCASSLAKRYDTEAFFGQGTRLTVV.

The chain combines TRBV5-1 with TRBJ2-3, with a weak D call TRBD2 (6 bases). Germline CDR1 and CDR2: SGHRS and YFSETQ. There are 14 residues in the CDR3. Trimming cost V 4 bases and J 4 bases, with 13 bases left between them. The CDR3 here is CASSDDSGADTQYF. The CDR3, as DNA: TGCGCCAGCAGCGACGATAGCGGAGCAGATACGCAGTATTTT.

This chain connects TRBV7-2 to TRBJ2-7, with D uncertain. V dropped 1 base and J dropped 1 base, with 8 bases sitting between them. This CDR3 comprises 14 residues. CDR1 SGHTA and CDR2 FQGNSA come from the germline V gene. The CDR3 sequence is CASSLGDSSYEQYF. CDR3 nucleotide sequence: TGTGCCAGCAGCTTAGGTGATTCATCCTACGAGCAGTACTTC.

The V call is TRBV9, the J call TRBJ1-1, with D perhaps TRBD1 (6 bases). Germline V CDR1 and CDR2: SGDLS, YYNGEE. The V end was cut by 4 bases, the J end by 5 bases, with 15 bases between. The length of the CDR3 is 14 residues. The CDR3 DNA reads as TGTGCCAGCAGCCTCTGGGGGGCTGGGACTGAAGCTTTCTTT. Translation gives CASSLWGAGTEAFF.

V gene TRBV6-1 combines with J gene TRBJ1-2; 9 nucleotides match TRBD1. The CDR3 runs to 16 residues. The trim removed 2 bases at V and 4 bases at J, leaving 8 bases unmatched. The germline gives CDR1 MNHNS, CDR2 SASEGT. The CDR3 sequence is CASSEPGTGKFYGYTF. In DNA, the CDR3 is TGTGCCAGCAGTGAACCCGGGACAGGGAAATTCTATGGCTACACCTTC.

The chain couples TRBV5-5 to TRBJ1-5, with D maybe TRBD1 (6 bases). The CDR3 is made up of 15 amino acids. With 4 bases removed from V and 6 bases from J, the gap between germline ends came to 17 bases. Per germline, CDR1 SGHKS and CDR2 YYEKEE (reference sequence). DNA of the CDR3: TGTGCCAGCAGCCCGAGGAGGGGGGCTCGTCAGCCCCAGCATTTT. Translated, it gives CASSPRRGARQPQHF.

The CDR3 here is CASSIWNSNQPQHF. The CDR3 DNA follows: TGTGCCAGTAGTATTTGGAATAGCAATCAGCCCCAGCATTTT. The genes are TRBV19 and TRBJ1-5; no reliable D call. The CDR3 contains 14 residues. V lost 3 bases to trimming and J lost 0 bases, with 6 bases between them. Per the germline V gene, CDR1 is LNHDA and CDR2 is SQIVND (reference sequence).

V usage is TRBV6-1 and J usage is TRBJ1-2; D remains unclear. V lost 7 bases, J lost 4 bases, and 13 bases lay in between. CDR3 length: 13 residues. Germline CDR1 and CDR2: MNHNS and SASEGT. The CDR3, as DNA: TGTGCCAGCACCTCAGACGGCCCCTATGGCTACACCTTC. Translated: CASTSDGPYGYTF.

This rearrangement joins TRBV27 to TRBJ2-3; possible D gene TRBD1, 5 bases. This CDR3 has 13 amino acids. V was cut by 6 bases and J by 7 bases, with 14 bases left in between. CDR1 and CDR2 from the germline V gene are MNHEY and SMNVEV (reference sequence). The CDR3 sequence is CASSQERGYTQYF. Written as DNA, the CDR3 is TGTGCCAGCAGCCAGGAAAGGGGTTATACGCAGTATTTT.

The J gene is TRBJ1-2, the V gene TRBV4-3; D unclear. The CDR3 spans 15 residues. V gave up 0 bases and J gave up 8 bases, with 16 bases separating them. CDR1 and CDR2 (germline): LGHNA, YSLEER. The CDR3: CASSQDGGGKTGYTF. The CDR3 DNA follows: TGCGCCAGCAGCCAAGATGGAGGAGGGAAGACCGGCTACACCTTC.

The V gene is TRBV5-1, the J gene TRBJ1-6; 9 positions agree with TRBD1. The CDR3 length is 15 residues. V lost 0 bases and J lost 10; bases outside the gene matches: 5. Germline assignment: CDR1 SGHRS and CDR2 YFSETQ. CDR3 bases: TGCGCCAGCAGCTTGGCCGGGACAGGGATGTCACCCCTCCACTTT. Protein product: CASSLAGTGMSPLHF.

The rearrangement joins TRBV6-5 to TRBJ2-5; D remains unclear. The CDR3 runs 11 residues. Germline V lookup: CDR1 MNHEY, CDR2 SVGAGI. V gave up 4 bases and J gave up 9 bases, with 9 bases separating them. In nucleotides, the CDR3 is TGTGCCAGCAGTTCCTTAGGCGCCCAGTACTTC. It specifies CASSSLGAQYF.

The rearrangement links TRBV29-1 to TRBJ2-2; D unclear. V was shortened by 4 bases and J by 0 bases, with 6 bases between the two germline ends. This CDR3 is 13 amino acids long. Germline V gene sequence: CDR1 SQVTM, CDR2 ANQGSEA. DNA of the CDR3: TGCAGCGTTGTGGTTGCGAACACCGGGGAGCTGTTTTTT. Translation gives CSVVVANTGELFF.

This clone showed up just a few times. CDR3 DNA: TGTGCCAGCTCACCACGTCAGGTCGATAACACTGAAGCTTTCTTT. This codes for CASSPRQVDNTEAFF. The gene calls are TRBV18 and TRBJ1-1; no definite D call. Germline lookup yields CDR1 KGHSH and CDR2 LQKENI. This CDR3 comprises 15 residues. Trimming removed 1 base at V and 2 bases at J, with 11 bases between.

The CDR3 spells CATNTGFPGELFF. The CDR3, as DNA: TGTGCCACTAATACAGGGTTTCCCGGGGAGCTGTTTTTT. The chain employs TRBV6-1 and TRBJ2-2; D is perhaps TRBD1 (6 bases). This CDR3 is built from 13 residues. The V gene lost 10 bases and the J gene lost 6 bases, with 15 bases spanning the gap. The germline V gene has CDR1 MNHNS and CDR2 SASEGT.

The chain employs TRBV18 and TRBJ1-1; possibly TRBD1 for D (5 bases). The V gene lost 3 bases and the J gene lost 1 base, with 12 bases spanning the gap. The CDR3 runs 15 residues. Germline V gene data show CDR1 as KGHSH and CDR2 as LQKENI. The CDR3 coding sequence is TGTGCCAGCTCACCGCCGCCAGGGACGAACACTGAAGCTTTCTTT. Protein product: CASSPPPGTNTEAFF.

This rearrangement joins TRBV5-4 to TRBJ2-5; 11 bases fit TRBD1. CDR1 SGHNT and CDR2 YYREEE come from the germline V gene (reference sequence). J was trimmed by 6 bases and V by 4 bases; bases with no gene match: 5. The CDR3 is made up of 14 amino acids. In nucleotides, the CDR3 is TGTGCCAGCAGCCTTGGACAGGGGGCCAAGACCCAGTACTTC. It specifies CASSLGQGAKTQYF.

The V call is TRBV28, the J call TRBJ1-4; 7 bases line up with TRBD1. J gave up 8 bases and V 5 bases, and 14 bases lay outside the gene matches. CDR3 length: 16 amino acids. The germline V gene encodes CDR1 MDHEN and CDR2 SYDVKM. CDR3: CASSPLSGGRREKLFF. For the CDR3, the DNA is TGTGCCAGCAGTCCCCTTTCAGGGGGGCGTCGGGAAAAACTGTTTTTT.

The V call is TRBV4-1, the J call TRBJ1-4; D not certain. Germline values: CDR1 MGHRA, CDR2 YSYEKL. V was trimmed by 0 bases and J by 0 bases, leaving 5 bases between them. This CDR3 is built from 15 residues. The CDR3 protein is CASSQEVATNEKLFF. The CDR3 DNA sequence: TGCGCCAGCAGCCAAGAGGTCGCAACTAATGAAAAACTGTTTTTT.